Listed here are 25 T cell receptor beta chains from one sample, sequenced in a study of neurological immune-mediated disorders. MiXCR, applied by TCRdb to the 5' RACE reads, yields one record per CDR3 protein. The sample consists of about 33,000 distinct CDR3 sequences, around an eighth of them appearing once. The time point is: longitudinal time-point 2. The material sequenced was PBMCs. The receptor source for this set is a woman aged 40 to 55 in good health.

This clonotype was detected many times. V and J are TRBV5-1 and TRBJ2-5; 7 nucleotides match TRBD1. CDR1 and CDR2 from the germline V gene are SGHRS and YFSETQ. V shed 4 bases and J 1 base; nucleotides not matched to a gene: 7. The CDR3 is made up of 15 amino acids. The CDR3 sequence: CASSPTGPFQETQYF. DNA of the CDR3: TGCGCCAGCAGCCCGACAGGGCCCTTCCAAGAGACCCAGTACTTC.

In its sample, this clonotype was seen a few times. This sequence joins TRBV5-1 and TRBJ2-7, with 8 bases fitting TRBD1. This CDR3 contains 16 residues. The J segment lost 5 bases and the V segment lost 2 bases, leaving 12 bases of the junction unmatched. Germline V gene lookup returns CDR1 SGHRS and CDR2 YFSETQ. CDR3 nucleotides: TGCGCCAGCAGCTTAGGGACAGGAGGTAGGAGGGACGAGCAGTACTTC. Protein sequence: CASSLGTGGRRDEQYF.

This clonotype was observed at least ten times. The chain is built from TRBV12-3 or TRBV12-4 and TRBJ2-7; 8 nucleotides agree with TRBD1. J gave up 2 bases and V 3 bases, and 3 bases lay outside the gene matches. This CDR3 is built from 14 residues. The CDR3: CASSFGQGPYEQYF. Written as DNA, the CDR3 is TGTGCCAGCAGTTTTGGACAGGGCCCCTACGAGCAGTACTTC.

The table lists this clonotype with many counts. The CDR3 nucleotides are TGTGCCAGCTCACCACCGCAAGGTTCGAACACCGGGGAGCTGTTTTTT. The encoded protein is CASSPPQGSNTGELFF. The chain recombines TRBV18 with TRBJ2-2; D gene unclear. Germline V gives CDR1 KGHSH, CDR2 LQKENI. Deletions cut 0 bases from V and 0 bases from J, with 8 bases between. This CDR3 spans 16 amino acids.

The sample holds many counts of this clonotype. One end of the junction varies from germline; a read error may be responsible. The chain has TRBV7-7 and TRBJ2-3; D assignment may be TRBD1 or TRBD2 (5 bases each). The CDR3 contains 14 residues. The V gene's germline CDR1 is SSHAT and CDR2 FNYEAQ (reference sequence). CDR3 in amino acids: CASSPVRGADTQYF. The CDR3 bases are TGTGCTAGCAGCCCCGTACGAGGGGCAGATACGCAGTATTTT.

This clonotype was counted many times. V is TRBV4-3 and J is TRBJ2-2, with 7 bases matching TRBD2. V lost 0 bases and J lost 7; bases outside the gene matches: 11. Germline loops: CDR1 LGHNA, CDR2 YSLEER. The CDR3 extends over 17 amino acids. The CDR3 spells CASSQDSSGASVGELFF. The DNA of the CDR3 is TGCGCCAGCAGCCAAGATTCAAGCGGGGCCTCTGTCGGGGAGCTGTTTTTT.

This clonotype has a count of ten or more. V and J are TRBV15 and TRBJ1-6; no clear D gene. The CDR3 contains 13 residues. Deletions cut 2 bases from V and 14 bases from J, with 13 bases between. Germline-derived CDR1 and CDR2 are LNHNV and YYDKDF (reference sequence). The CDR3 DNA follows: TGTGCCACCAGCAGACCACCCTCCCCGGCCCTCCACTTT. This codes for CATSRPPSPALHF.

This clonotype was seen at least ten times. The CDR3 is CASSWGFQTTEAFF. Here the CDR3 DNA reads TGTGCCAGCAGCTGGGGGTTCCAGACGACTGAAGCTTTCTTT. The rearrangement links TRBV5-6 to TRBJ1-1; a possible D gene is TRBD1 (5 bases). Germline lookup yields CDR1 SGHDT and CDR2 YYEEEE. The CDR3 length is 14 residues. Trimming took off 3 bases at V and 5 bases at J, with 14 bases between the two ends.

The rearrangement uses TRBV5-1 and TRBJ2-1, with 7 nucleotides matching TRBD1. The CDR3 has 11 amino acids. Germline assignment: CDR1 SGHRS and CDR2 YFSETQ. Trimming at V came to 0 bases and at J to 16 bases, leaving 4 bases not matched to a gene. This CDR3 reads CASSLGTGHFF. The CDR3 nucleotides are TGCGCCAGCAGCTTGGGGACAGGCCATTTCTTC.

This clonotype showed up many times. V and J are TRBV12-3 or TRBV12-4 and TRBJ1-5; no clear D gene. The CDR3 spans 13 residues. Between the trimmed V and J ends, which lost 4 bases and 0 bases, there was a span of 4 bases. CDR3 sequence: CASSYYSNQPQHF. The CDR3 DNA follows: TGTGCCAGCAGTTACTATAGCAATCAGCCCCAGCATTTT.

This clonotype was seen ten or more times. The CDR3: CASSQDGDSPLHF. CDR3 DNA: TGTGCCAGCAGCCAAGACGGGGATTCACCCCTCCACTTT. The V call is TRBV3-1, the J call TRBJ1-6, with unresolved D. The germline gives CDR1 LGHDT, CDR2 YNNKEL (reference sequence). The CDR3 has 13 amino acids. Trimming cost V 0 bases and J 8 bases, with 5 bases left between them.

This clonotype has a count of ten or more. The genes are TRBV5-1 and TRBJ2-2; TRBD2 matches at 12 bases. This CDR3 has 15 amino acids. Germline lookup yields CDR1 SGHRS and CDR2 YFSETQ. The J segment lost 6 bases and the V segment lost 4 bases, leaving 4 bases of the junction unmatched. CDR3 residues: CASSLRLAGAGELFF. CDR3 DNA sequence: TGCGCCAGCAGCCTACGACTAGCGGGAGCCGGGGAGCTGTTTTTT. Looking up the rest from reference TRBV5-1 and TRBJ2-2 gives the full variable domain: KAGVTQTPRYLIKTRGQQVTLSCSPISGHRSVSWYQQTPGQGLQFLFEYFSETQRNKGNFPGRFSGRQFSNSRSEMNVSTLELGDSALYLCASSLRLAGAGELFFGEGSRLTVL.

This clonotype was seen many times. This sequence joins TRBV5-1 and TRBJ1-1; tentatively, D is TRBD1 (5 bases). The CDR3 contains 13 residues. Trimming shortened V by 6 bases and J by 1 base, and 10 bases separated the two germline ends. Germline lookup yields CDR1 SGHRS and CDR2 YFSETQ. The CDR3 sequence: CASIGGENTEAFF. The CDR3 DNA follows: TGCGCCAGCATTGGGGGGGAGAACACTGAAGCTTTCTTT.

By sample share, this clonotype is medium-sized. The chain is built from TRBV6-1 and TRBJ2-3; no reliable D call. Germline V CDR1 and CDR2: MNHNS, SASEGT. V was trimmed by 6 bases and J by 4 bases, leaving 11 bases between them. The CDR3 is made up of 13 amino acids. In DNA, the CDR3 is TGTGCCAGCAGCCGCAGTCGCTCAGATACGCAGTATTTT. It yields the protein CASSRSRSDTQYF.

Many counts were recorded for this clonotype. The J gene is TRBJ2-3, the V gene TRBV20-1, with TRBD2 identical over 7 bases. V was pared by 5 bases and J by 4 bases, with 15 bases of the junction left unmatched. This CDR3 spans 16 amino acids. The germline V gene has CDR1 DFQATT and CDR2 SNEGSKA (reference sequence). The CDR3 loop reads CSAGRVGGGAADTQYF. The CDR3 coding sequence is TGCAGTGCTGGGAGGGTCGGGGGAGGAGCGGCAGATACGCAGTATTTT.

This clonotype was counted many times. V and J are TRBV5-1 and TRBJ2-2; D is undetermined. Trimming took off 0 bases at V and 6 bases at J, with 9 bases between the two ends. The CDR3 has 14 amino acids. Germline V CDR1 and CDR2: SGHRS, YFSETQ. This CDR3 reads CASSLGLAPGELFF. The DNA of the CDR3 is TGCGCCAGCAGCTTGGGACTCGCCCCCGGGGAGCTGTTTTTT.

This clonotype was observed at least ten times. This rearrangement joins TRBV29-1 to TRBJ1-3; D is unresolved. CDR1 SQVTM and CDR2 ANQGSEA come from the germline V gene. The CDR3 covers 11 residues. V lost 7 bases to trimming and J lost 2 bases, with 6 bases between them. The CDR3 sequence: CSGWAGNTIYF. For the CDR3, the DNA is TGCAGCGGCTGGGCTGGAAACACCATATATTTT.

For this clonotype: A much larger clone sits a single nucleotide away, making a read error possible. This chain uses TRBV6-2 or TRBV6-3 with TRBJ2-1; D is undetermined. The ends were cut back, 6 bases at V and 8 bases at J, with 8 bases in the middle. From germline, CDR1 is MNHEY and CDR2 SVGEGT. This CDR3 spans 11 amino acids. CDR3 coding DNA: TGTGCCAGCAGAGCCGTCGATGAGCAGTTCTTC. Amino acids: CASRAVDEQFF.

In its sample, this clonotype was seen many times. The chain carries TRBV7-2 and TRBJ1-1; D call uncertain. The V gene lost 8 bases and the J gene lost 1 base, with 14 bases spanning the gap. The CDR3 covers 14 residues. CDR1 is SGHTA and CDR2 is FQGNSA in the germline V gene. The CDR3 DNA reads TGTGCCAGCGGCTGGAGAGGGAGGAACACTGAAGCTTTCTTT. Translated, it gives CASGWRGRNTEAFF.

This clonotype was counted ten times or more. This chain links TRBV7-2 with TRBJ2-2, with D perhaps TRBD1 (6 bases). V lost 4 bases to trimming and J lost 7 bases, with 16 bases between them. CDR1 is SGHTA, CDR2 FQGNSA, per germline. The CDR3 is 15 residues long. The CDR3 DNA follows: TGTGCCAGCAGCTCAATTTCACAGGGCCACGGGGAGCTGTTTTTT. The encoded protein is CASSSISQGHGELFF.

This clonotype was recorded at least ten times. This chain links TRBV7-2 with TRBJ2-1; possibly TRBD1 for D (6 bases). This CDR3 has 13 amino acids. CDR1 is SGHTA and CDR2 is FQGNSA in the germline V gene. V lost 2 bases and J 8 bases, leaving 10 bases between the germline ends. CDR3 nucleotides: TGTGCCAGCAGCTTATCAGGGGACCATGAGCAGTTCTTC. It codes for CASSLSGDHEQFF. Using reference TRBV7-2 and TRBJ2-1 for the parts outside the CDR3, the full variable domain is GAGVSQSPSNKVTEKGKDVELRCDPISGHTALYWYRQSLGQGLEFLIYFQGNSAPDKSGLPSDRFSAERTGGSVSTLTIQRTQQEDSAVYLCASSLSGDHEQFFGPGTRLTVL.

This clonotype has a count of ten or more. The chain combines TRBV11-2 with TRBJ2-7; TRBD1 might be the D (5 bases). V was pared by 5 bases and J by 4 bases, with 18 bases between. The CDR3 is made up of 15 amino acids. CDR1 is SGHAT, CDR2 FQNNGV, per germline. The chain's CDR3 is CASSIGVGFKYEQYF. The CDR3 DNA reads TGTGCCAGCAGCATAGGGGTAGGATTCAAATACGAGCAGTACTTC.

This clonotype appeared many times. The rearrangement uses TRBV5-1 and TRBJ2-3, with 8 nucleotides matching TRBD1. The CDR3 consists of 15 residues. Unmatched junction bases numbered 5, after V lost 0 bases and J lost 5 bases. Germline V gene lookup returns CDR1 SGHRS and CDR2 YFSETQ. CDR3 protein: CASSLGQGFLDTQYF. CDR3 in DNA: TGCGCCAGCAGCTTGGGACAGGGGTTTTTAGATACGCAGTATTTT.

This clonotype was seen repeatedly, ten times or more. The rearrangement links TRBV12-3 or TRBV12-4 to TRBJ1-1, with TRBD1 matching over 7 bases. The CDR3 length is 14 residues. V shed 8 bases, J shed 6 bases, and the junction held 12 bases outside the gene matches. For the CDR3, the DNA is TGTGCCAGCTCTAAAAGGGGGCTGGAACCTGAAGCTTTCTTT. This sequence encodes CASSKRGLEPEAFF.

This clonotype was recorded many times. The rearrangement joins TRBV20-1 to TRBJ2-3, with D possibly TRBD2 on 6 matching bases. Trimming took 5 bases from V and 2 from J, leaving 17 bases between them. The CDR3 is 15 residues long. Per germline, CDR1 DFQATT and CDR2 SNEGSKA (reference sequence). The CDR3 DNA follows: TGCAGTGCTCGCCCCTTAGCGGACTTCACAGATACGCAGTATTTT. Its translation is CSARPLADFTDTQYF.